Below, 2 T cell receptor beta chains from the same sample are listed, as sequenced in a study of blood T cell repertoires in COVID-19. Assay: immunoSEQ multiplex PCR; the TCRdb copy retains only in-frame clones and omits some. The table lists 140,000 or so clones, around nine tenths of them singletons. Specimen: peripheral blood. The source of these receptors is a woman in her fifties or sixties with active or convalescent COVID-19.

The chain uses TRBV28 and TRBJ2-1; TRBD2 matches 14 bases. The length of the CDR3 is 17 residues. CDR1 and CDR2 from the germline V gene are MDHEN and SYDVKM. The junction had 10 bases not matched to a gene; V was cut back by 5 bases and J by 7 bases. CDR3 DNA: TGTGCCAGCAGTCCGCCCGGGACTAGCGGGAGACTGAATGAGCAGTTCTTC. Protein product: CASSPPGTSGRLNEQFF.

This clone was counted a few times. This chain connects TRBV15 to TRBJ1-2; a weak D match, TRBD1 (5 bases). V lost 0 bases and J lost 8, with 7 bases in between. The CDR3 runs to 12 residues. Germline lookup yields CDR1 LNHNV and CDR2 YYDKDF (reference sequence). The CDR3: CATSRDQGGYTF. The CDR3 DNA reads TGTGCCACCAGCAGAGATCAGGGCGGCTACACCTTC.